The T cell receptor beta chain described here comes from a study of regulatory T cells in long-lasting Graves disease. General study results and limits: Possibly, too few samples lowered accuracy.

The CDR3 is 15 residues long. CDR1 and CDR2 (germline): GTSNPN, SVGIG (reference sequence). With 2 bases removed from V and 2 bases from J, the gap between germline ends came to 16 bases. Time point in this sample: persistent/refractory GD, antithyroid drugs over 5 years with positive TRAb. TCR sequences were obtained from RNA taken from PBMCs. The authors diagnosed Graves' disease using American Thyroid Association guidelines. Patients of an endocrinology department in Xi'an, China, were included. Each patient gave approximately 9.2 milliliters of EDTA-anticoagulated peripheral blood. Both iRepertoire HTBI primers and Arm-PCR of CDR3 regions were used to build the TCR beta libraries. One entry per CDR3 protein, called by TCRdb with MiXCR from the multiplex PCR reads. This table holds 400,000 to 450,000 distinct CDR3 sequences, around a quarter found once. The table lists this clonotype with a few counts. Antigen: not known.

The source is a female donor with Graves disease. This sample comprised peripheral blood mononuclear cells (PBMCs), obtained when the disease was refractory, from a patient treated with antithyroid drugs. The chain uses TRBV30 and TRBJ2-7; no reliable D call. CDR3 DNA sequence: TGTGCCTGGAGTCCCCCGTTGACGGCTCCCTACGAGCAGTACTTC. This encodes CAWSPPLTAPYEQYF.